What follows are 16 T cell receptor beta chains derived from one specimen sequenced in a study of OX40 agonist ivuxolimab in advanced cancers. Sequencing used immunoSEQ multiplex PCR; TCRdb keeps in-frame clones, though not all of them. The data contain tens of thousands of clones, 75% to 90% of them singletons. The material sequenced was CD4+ or CD8+ T cells sorted from blood, taken in a trial of the OX40 agonist ivuxolimab. The receptors shown here come from an adult with an advanced solid tumor such as melanoma, head and neck, liver or kidney cancer.

The chain combines TRBV2 with TRBJ1-5, with unresolved D. In germline, CDR1 is SNHLY, CDR2 FYNNEI. V lost 8 bases to trimming and J lost 5 bases, with 10 bases between them. The CDR3 has 12 amino acids. The CDR3 DNA sequence: TGTGCCAGCGCCCGGAAGGATCAGCCCCAGCATTTT. Its translation is CASARKDQPQHF.

CDR3 residues: CATSRERNTGELFF. CDR3 DNA sequence: TGTGCCACCAGCAGAGAACGGAACACCGGGGAGCTGTTTTTT. The chain combines TRBV15 with TRBJ2-2; no definite D call. This CDR3 region has 14 residues. Germline-derived CDR1 and CDR2 are LNHNV and YYDKDF (reference sequence). Trimming cost V 0 bases and J 1 base, with 3 bases left between them.

This rearrangement joins TRBV10-2 to TRBJ1-2, with a weak D call TRBD1 (5 bases). Trimming removed 10 bases from V and 0 bases from J, with 12 bases in between. The CDR3 spans 13 residues. Looked up from germline, CDR1 is WSHSY and CDR2 is SAAADI. This chain's CDR3 is CATSGRTNYGYTF. CDR3 nucleotide sequence: TGCGCCACCTCGGGACGGACTAACTATGGCTACACCTTC.

This clone was seen only once. The chain employs TRBV7-2 and TRBJ2-7; 11 positions agree with TRBD2. V was clipped by 3 bases and J by 4 bases; unmatched bases: 2. The V gene's germline CDR1 is SGHTA and CDR2 FQGNSA. The length of the CDR3 is 14 residues. The chain's CDR3 is CASSFSGGAYEQYF. The CDR3 coding sequence is TGTGCCAGCAGCTTTAGCGGGGGGGCTTACGAGCAGTACTTC.

This clone occurred once. This chain connects TRBV4-2 to TRBJ2-7, with 8 bases matching TRBD1. CDR1 is LGHNA and CDR2 is YNFKEQ in the germline V gene. The trim removed 7 bases at V and 3 bases at J, leaving 5 bases unmatched. This CDR3 comprises 13 residues. CDR3 sequence reads: CASTRTGRYEQYF. CDR3 DNA: TGTGCCAGCACCCGGACAGGGCGCTACGAGCAGTACTTC.

The table lists this clone with a count of one. The chain recombines TRBV10-3 with TRBJ1-5; D gene unclear. Trimming cost V 0 bases and J 2 bases, with 14 bases left between them. Per the germline V gene, CDR1 is ENHRY and CDR2 is SYGVKD. The CDR3 spans 17 residues. This CDR3 is CAISESSGYIGNQPQHF. The CDR3 DNA reads as TGTGCCATCAGTGAGTCTAGCGGGTACATCGGCAATCAGCCCCAGCATTTT.

Only one count was recorded for this clone. The V call is TRBV11-3, the J call TRBJ2-2; D is undetermined. The CDR3 is 12 amino acids. Trimming pared 4 bases from V and 7 bases from J, leaving 7 bases between. CDR1 is SGHNT, CDR2 YENEEA, per germline. CDR3 in amino acids: CASSYRYGELFF. CDR3 nucleotides: TGTGCCAGCAGCTACCGATACGGGGAGCTGTTTTTT.

The chain has TRBV7-6 and TRBJ2-7, with D possibly called TRBD1 or TRBD2 (6 bases each). The V end lost 0 bases, the J end lost 2 bases, and 20 bases lay between the germline ends. The CDR3 length is 18 residues. Germline assignment: CDR1 SGHVS and CDR2 FNYEAQ. The CDR3, as DNA: TGTGCCAGCAGCTTAGCGGTCCCAACGGGGGCGAGTCCCTACGAGCAGTACTTC. Amino acids: CASSLAVPTGASPYEQYF.

This clone has only a few counts. The genes are TRBV5-6 and TRBJ1-2; no clear D. The germline CDR1 and CDR2 sequences are SGHDT and YYEEEE. Trimming removed 4 bases at V and 12 bases at J, with 19 bases between. The CDR3 consists of 13 residues. CDR3 DNA: TGTGCCAGCAGCCTCCCGCCAGCCCCTTATAACACCTTC. Translating it yields CASSLPPAPYNTF.

The chain recombines TRBV27 with TRBJ2-3, with 13 bases matching TRBD2. This CDR3 has 16 amino acids. V shed 5 bases and J 2 bases; nucleotides not matched to a gene: 4. Germline lookup yields CDR1 MNHEY and CDR2 SMNVEV (reference sequence). Here the CDR3 DNA reads TGTGCCAGCAGTCCGGGACTAGCGGGGTTCACAGATACGCAGTATTTT. Translation: CASSPGLAGFTDTQYF.

V is TRBV29-1 and J is TRBJ2-2; 7 bases fit TRBD1. The CDR3 has 14 amino acids. The V gene end was trimmed by 2 bases and the J gene end by 1 base; junction bases not matched to a gene: 1. Germline V gene sequence: CDR1 SQVTM, CDR2 ANQGSEA. For the CDR3, the DNA is TGCAGCGTTGAACGACAGGGGAACACCGGGGAGCTGTTTTTT. Its translation is CSVERQGNTGELFF.

The chain carries TRBV12-2 and TRBJ2-5; TRBD2 is the table's D call, not checked against the DNA. TRBV12-2 is reported as a pseudogene. The CDR3 has 16 amino acids. The CDR3 here is CASRLVGLAGQETQYF. DNA of the CDR3: TGTGCAAGTCGCTTAGTAGGACTAGCGGGACAAGAGACCCAGTACTTC.

V usage is TRBV15 and J usage is TRBJ2-7, with 7 bases identical to TRBD2. V trimming: 2 bases; J trimming: 4 bases; junction bases outside the gene matches: 11. CDR1 is LNHNV, CDR2 YYDKDF, per germline (reference sequence). The CDR3 extends over 16 amino acids. The CDR3 reads CATSRPFSRERYEQYF. CDR3 sequence (DNA): TGTGCCACCAGCAGACCCTTTTCGCGGGAGAGGTACGAGCAGTACTTC.

V and J are TRBV10-3 and TRBJ2-1; possible D gene TRBD1, 6 bases. The ends were cut back, 3 bases at V and 5 bases at J, with 8 bases in the middle. Germline V gene data show CDR1 as ENHRY and CDR2 as SYGVKD. The CDR3 sequence is 13 residues long. The chain's CDR3 is CAISDRGDNEQFF. The CDR3 coding sequence is TGTGCCATCAGTGACAGGGGAGACAATGAGCAGTTCTTC.

The chain uses TRBV18 and TRBJ2-2; no firm D call. From germline, CDR1 is KGHSH and CDR2 LQKENI. The V and J ends lost 3 bases and 8 bases respectively, with 4 bases between them. The CDR3 consists of 11 residues. CDR3 sequence: CASSPTGELFF. DNA of the CDR3: TGTGCCAGCTCACCCACGGGGGAGCTGTTTTTT.

This clone was detected once. The rearrangement links TRBV10-3 to TRBJ1-1; no clear D. The V gene's germline CDR1 is ENHRY and CDR2 SYGVKD. V gave up 6 bases and J gave up 0 bases, with 8 bases separating them. This CDR3 region has 13 residues. Here the CDR3 reads CAISTVMNTEAFF. CDR3 sequence (DNA): TGTGCCATCAGCACAGTTATGAACACTGAAGCTTTCTTT.